These 12 T cell receptor beta chains were all obtained from the same sample, sequenced in a study of patients and donors after allogeneic stem cell transplantation. One entry per CDR3 protein, called by TCRdb with MiXCR from the RT-PCR reads. The table shows a few hundred thousand distinct CDR3 sequences, with 12% to 15% occurring only once. Material for sequencing was blood, either unsorted or a sorted T cell fraction (not recorded which). The origin of the receptors is a human donor who was either an allogeneic HSCT recipient or a stem cell or donor lymphocyte infusion donor (not recorded which). It is not recorded whose cells these are; they may come from a transplant donor.

This chain links TRBV4-1 with TRBJ1-4; 8 bases are a match to TRBD1. CDR1 is MGHRA and CDR2 is YSYEKL in the germline V gene. V shed 2 bases and J 8 bases; nucleotides not matched to a gene: 7. The CDR3 consists of 15 residues. CDR3 nucleotide sequence: TGCGCCAGCAGCCAACCCGACAGGGGAAACGAAAAACTGTTTTTT. Residues: CASSQPDRGNEKLFF.

This clonotype has more than one count but fewer than ten. This chain uses TRBV29-1 with TRBJ2-6; possibly TRBD1 for D (5 bases). This CDR3 has 13 residues. Germline values: CDR1 SQVTM, CDR2 ANQGSEA. Between the trimmed V and J ends, which lost 6 bases and 3 bases, there was a span of 9 bases. For the CDR3, the DNA is TGCAGCGTCCAGGGCGTTGGGGCCAACGTCCTGACTTTC. Amino acid sequence: CSVQGVGANVLTF.

The table lists this clonotype with many counts. This sequence joins TRBV14 and TRBJ2-1; no clear D gene. V was clipped by 0 bases and J by 5 bases, with 14 bases between them. The CDR3 contains 16 residues. Germline V CDR1 and CDR2: SGHDN, FVKESK. The CDR3 protein is CASSQDLGQPHNEQFF. CDR3 DNA sequence: TGTGCCAGCAGCCAAGATCTGGGCCAGCCACACAATGAGCAGTTCTTC.

This clonotype was seen ten or more times. The chain employs TRBV4-1 and TRBJ2-5, with 14 nucleotides matching TRBD2. CDR1 is MGHRA and CDR2 is YSYEKL in the germline V gene. The junction had 3 bases not matched to a gene; V was cut back by 4 bases and J by 5 bases. The length of the CDR3 is 15 residues. The CDR3, as DNA: TGCGCCAGCAGCCGACTAGCGGGGGGGCGGGAGACCCAGTACTTC. Encoded protein: CASSRLAGGRETQYF.

By sample fraction, this clonotype is medium-sized. This chain links TRBV12-3 or TRBV12-4 with TRBJ2-5, with D perhaps being TRBD1 or TRBD2 (5 bases each). The germline V and J ends were trimmed by 5 bases and 5 bases, with 15 bases remaining between them. The CDR3 extends over 14 amino acids. DNA of the CDR3: TGTGCCAGCAGTCCCCCAGGGCGGGCGGAGACCCAGTACTTC. Amino acid sequence: CASSPPGRAETQYF.

J is TRBJ1-1 and V is TRBV18; 7 bases line up with TRBD1. Germline V gene lookup returns CDR1 KGHSH and CDR2 LQKENI. This CDR3 has 15 amino acids. J was trimmed by 1 base and V by 3 bases; bases with no gene match: 5. In DNA form, the CDR3 reads TGTGCCAGCTCACCCAGGGGGACTGCGAACACTGAAGCTTTCTTT. It is translated as CASSPRGTANTEAFF.

This clonotype was counted only a few times. V and J are TRBV15 and TRBJ2-4, with D unresolved. The CDR3 consists of 13 residues. The germline V gene encodes CDR1 LNHNV and CDR2 YYDKDF (reference sequence). Trimming shortened V by 0 bases and J by 9 bases, and 9 bases separated the two germline ends. The CDR3 protein is CATSRDKGSIQYF. CDR3 in DNA: TGTGCCACCAGCAGAGATAAGGGAAGCATTCAGTACTTC.

This clonotype has at least ten counts. The V call is TRBV6-5, the J call TRBJ1-5; TRBD1 matches at 7 bases. V was pared by 4 bases and J by 5 bases, with 5 bases of the junction left unmatched. CDR3 length: 14 amino acids. Germline-derived CDR1 and CDR2 are MNHEY and SVGAGI. Here the CDR3 reads CASSWTGSDQPQHF. CDR3 nucleotide sequence: TGTGCCAGCAGTTGGACAGGTTCCGATCAGCCCCAGCATTTT.

This rearrangement joins TRBV13 to TRBJ2-1; 13 nucleotides agree with TRBD2. Trimming took 5 bases from V and 8 from J; bases not matched to a gene: 9. Germline CDR1 and CDR2: PRHDT and FYEKMQ (reference sequence). The CDR3 totals 16 residues. The CDR3, as DNA: TGTGCCAGCAGCCGCCAACTAGCGGGAGGGATCGATGAGCAGTTCTTC. Residues: CASSRQLAGGIDEQFF. Supplemented by reference TRBV13 and TRBJ2-1, the full variable domain reads AAGVIQSPRHLIKEKRETATLKCYPIPRHDTVYWYQQGPGQDPQFLISFYEKMQSDKGSIPDRFSAQQFSDYHSELNMSSLELGDSALYFCASSRQLAGGIDEQFFGPGTRLTVL.

There are a few counts of this clonotype. The CDR3 coding sequence is TGTGCCAGCAGTTACTCGCGCTTCCCTGGAAACACCATATATTTT. Residues: CASSYSRFPGNTIYF. This rearrangement joins TRBV6-5 to TRBJ1-3; D is ambiguous. CDR3 length: 15 residues. The V and J ends lost 0 bases and 2 bases respectively, with 8 bases between them. Germline values: CDR1 MNHEY, CDR2 SVGAGI.

This clonotype was seen at least ten times. This chain joins TRBV3-1 and TRBJ2-7; D remains unclear. The V gene's germline CDR1 is LGHDT and CDR2 YNNKEL (reference sequence). V was shortened by 2 bases and J by 5 bases, with 4 bases between the two germline ends. The CDR3 sequence is 11 residues long. This CDR3 is CASSQSHEQYF. The CDR3 nucleotides read TGTGCCAGCAGCCAATCCCACGAGCAGTACTTC.

J is TRBJ1-5 and V is TRBV7-2; D perhaps matches TRBD1 (5 bases). The germline V and J ends were trimmed by 4 bases and 1 base, with 8 bases remaining between them. The CDR3 sequence is 14 residues long. Germline assignment: CDR1 SGHTA and CDR2 FQGNSA. This CDR3 reads CASSYGASNQPQHF. In DNA, the CDR3 is TGTGCCAGCAGCTACGGGGCGAGCAATCAGCCCCAGCATTTT.